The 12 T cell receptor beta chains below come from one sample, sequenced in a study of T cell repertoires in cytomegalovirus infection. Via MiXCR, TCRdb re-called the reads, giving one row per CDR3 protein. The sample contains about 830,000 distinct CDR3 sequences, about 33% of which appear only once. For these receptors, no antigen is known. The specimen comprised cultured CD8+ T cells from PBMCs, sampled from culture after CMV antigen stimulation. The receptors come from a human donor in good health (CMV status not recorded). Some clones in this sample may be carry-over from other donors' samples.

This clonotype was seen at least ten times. The chain's CDR3 is CASSHPRNQDVRTEAFF. For the CDR3, the DNA is TGCGCCAGCAGCCATCCTAGAAACCAGGACGTGCGCACTGAAGCTTTCTTT. The chain carries TRBV4-3 and TRBJ1-1; no reliable D call. Per the germline V gene, CDR1 is LGHNA and CDR2 is YSLEER. This CDR3 is 17 amino acids long. Trimming took off 3 bases at V and 4 bases at J, with 21 bases between the two ends.

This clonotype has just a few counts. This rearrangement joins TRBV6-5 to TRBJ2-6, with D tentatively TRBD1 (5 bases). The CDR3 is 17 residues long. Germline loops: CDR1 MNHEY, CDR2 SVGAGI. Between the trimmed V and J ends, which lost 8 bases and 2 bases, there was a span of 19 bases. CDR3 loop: CASEPPRVLAGANVLTF. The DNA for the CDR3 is TGTGCCAGCGAGCCGCCCAGGGTTCTGGCTGGGGCCAACGTCCTGACTTTC.

The CDR3 nucleotides read TGTGCCAGCAGCTCCTCGGGCCGATTTGACAATGAGCAGTTCTTC. As protein: CASSSSGRFDNEQFF. The gene calls are TRBV7-9 and TRBJ2-1; D not certain. The ends were cut back, 4 bases at V and 5 bases at J, with 15 bases in the middle. Germline V gene lookup returns CDR1 SEHNR and CDR2 FQNEAQ (reference sequence). The CDR3 spans 15 residues. Using reference TRBV7-9 and TRBJ2-1 for the parts outside the CDR3, the full variable domain is DTGVSQNPRHKITKRGQNVTFRCDPISEHNRLYWYRQTLGQGPEFLTYFQNEAQLEKSRLLSDRFSAERPKGSFSTLEIQRTEQGDSAMYLCASSSSGRFDNEQFFGPGTRLTVL.

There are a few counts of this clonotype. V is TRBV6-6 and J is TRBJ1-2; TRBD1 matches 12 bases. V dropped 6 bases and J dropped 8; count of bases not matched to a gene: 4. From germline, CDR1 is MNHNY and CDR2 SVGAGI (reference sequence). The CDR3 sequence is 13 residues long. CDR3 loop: CASSWDRGRGYTF. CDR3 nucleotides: TGTGCCAGCAGCTGGGACAGGGGGCGAGGCTACACCTTC.

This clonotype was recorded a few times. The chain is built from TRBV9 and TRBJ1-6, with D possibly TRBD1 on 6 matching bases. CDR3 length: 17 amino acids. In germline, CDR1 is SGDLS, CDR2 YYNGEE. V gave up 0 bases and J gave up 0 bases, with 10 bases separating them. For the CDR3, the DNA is TGTGCCAGCAGCGTAGAGGGGGGACGCTCCTATAATTCACCCCTCCACTTT. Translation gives CASSVEGGRSYNSPLHF.

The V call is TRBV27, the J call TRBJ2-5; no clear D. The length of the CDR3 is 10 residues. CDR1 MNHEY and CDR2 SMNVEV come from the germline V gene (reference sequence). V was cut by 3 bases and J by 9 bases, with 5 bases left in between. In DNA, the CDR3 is TGTGCCAGCAGTTTGCGGCCCCAGTACTTC. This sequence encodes CASSLRPQYF.

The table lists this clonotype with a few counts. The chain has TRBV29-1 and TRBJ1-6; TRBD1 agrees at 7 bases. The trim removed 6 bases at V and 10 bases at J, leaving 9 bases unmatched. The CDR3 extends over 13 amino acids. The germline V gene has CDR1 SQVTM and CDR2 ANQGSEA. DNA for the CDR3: TGCAGCGTCGTCGACAGGGTTGGGTCACCCCTCCACTTT. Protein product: CSVVDRVGSPLHF.

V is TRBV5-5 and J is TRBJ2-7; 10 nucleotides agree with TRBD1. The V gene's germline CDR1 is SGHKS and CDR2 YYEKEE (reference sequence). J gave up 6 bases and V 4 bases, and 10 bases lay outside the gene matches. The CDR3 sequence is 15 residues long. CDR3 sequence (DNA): TGTGCCAGCAGCAGGACGGGGACAGGGGTGTCCGAGCAGTACTTC. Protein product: CASSRTGTGVSEQYF.

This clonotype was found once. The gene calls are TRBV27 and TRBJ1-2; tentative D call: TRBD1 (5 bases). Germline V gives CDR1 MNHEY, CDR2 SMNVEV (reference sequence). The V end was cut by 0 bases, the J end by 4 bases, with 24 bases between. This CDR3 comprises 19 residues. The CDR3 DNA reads TGTGCCAGCAGTTTATCGGCTAGGCAGGACAAGGGCACATTCTATGGCTACACCTTC. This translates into CASSLSARQDKGTFYGYTF.

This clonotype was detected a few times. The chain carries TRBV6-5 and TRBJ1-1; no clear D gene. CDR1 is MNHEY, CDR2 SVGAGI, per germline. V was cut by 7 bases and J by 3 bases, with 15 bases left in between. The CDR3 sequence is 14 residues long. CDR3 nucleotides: TGTGCCAGCAATACCCCCCGGTCACACACTGAAGCTTTCTTT. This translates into CASNTPRSHTEAFF.

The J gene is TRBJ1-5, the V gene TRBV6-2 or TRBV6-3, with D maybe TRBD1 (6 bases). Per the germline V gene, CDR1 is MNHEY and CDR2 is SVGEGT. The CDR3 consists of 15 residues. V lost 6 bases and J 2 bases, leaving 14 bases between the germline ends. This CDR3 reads CASSEEGGGNQPQHF. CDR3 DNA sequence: TGTGCCAGCAGCGAGGAGGGGGGAGGCAATCAGCCCCAGCATTTT.

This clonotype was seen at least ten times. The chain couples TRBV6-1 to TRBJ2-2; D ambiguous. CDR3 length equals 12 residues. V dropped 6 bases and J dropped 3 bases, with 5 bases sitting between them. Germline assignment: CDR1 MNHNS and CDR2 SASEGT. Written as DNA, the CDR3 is TGTGCCAGCAGAGGGTACACCGGGGAGCTGTTTTTT. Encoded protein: CASRGYTGELFF.